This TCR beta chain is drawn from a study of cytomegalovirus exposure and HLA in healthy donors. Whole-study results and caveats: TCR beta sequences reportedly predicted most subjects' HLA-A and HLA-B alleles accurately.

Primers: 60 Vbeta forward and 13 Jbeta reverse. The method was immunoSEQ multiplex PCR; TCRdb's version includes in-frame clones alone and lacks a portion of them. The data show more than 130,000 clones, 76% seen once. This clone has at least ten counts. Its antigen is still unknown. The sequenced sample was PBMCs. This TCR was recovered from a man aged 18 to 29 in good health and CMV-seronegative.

CDR3 DNA: TGCGCCAGCGCGGGTGGGCTTAACACTGAAGCTTTCTTT. It is translated as CASAGGLNTEAFF. V and J are TRBV10-2 and TRBJ1-1; D unclear. The CDR3 covers 13 residues. V was cut by 8 bases and J by 2 bases, with 12 bases left in between. Per germline, CDR1 WSHSY and CDR2 SAAADI.